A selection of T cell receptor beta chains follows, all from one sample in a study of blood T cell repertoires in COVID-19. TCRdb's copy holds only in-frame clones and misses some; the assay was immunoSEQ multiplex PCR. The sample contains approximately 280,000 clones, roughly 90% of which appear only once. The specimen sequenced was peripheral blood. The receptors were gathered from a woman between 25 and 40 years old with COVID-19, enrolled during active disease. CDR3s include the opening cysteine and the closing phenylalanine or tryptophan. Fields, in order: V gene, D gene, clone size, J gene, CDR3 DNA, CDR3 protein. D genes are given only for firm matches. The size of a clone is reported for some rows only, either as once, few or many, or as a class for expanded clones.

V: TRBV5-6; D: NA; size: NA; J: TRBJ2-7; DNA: TGTGCCAGCAGCCCCGGTTATGGTTTACTCTACGAGCAGTACTTC; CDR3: CASSPGYGLLYEQYF
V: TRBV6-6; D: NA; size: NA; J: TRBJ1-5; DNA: TGTGCCAGCAATATGGGGGGTCGGAATCAGCCCCAGCATTTT; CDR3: CASNMGGRNQPQHF
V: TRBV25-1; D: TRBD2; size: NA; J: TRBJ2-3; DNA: TGTGCCAGCAGTCGTAGCGGGAGACTTGCAGATACGCAGTATTTT; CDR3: CASSRSGRLADTQYF
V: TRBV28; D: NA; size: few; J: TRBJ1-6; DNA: TGTGCCAGCAGGATCTGGGGCCTCTATAATTCACCCCTCCACTTT; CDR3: CASRIWGLYNSPLHF
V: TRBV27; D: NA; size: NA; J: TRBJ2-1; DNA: TGTGCCAGCAGTTTATTGGCGGGACCGTTCTACAATGAGCAGTTCTTC; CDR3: CASSLLAGPFYNEQFF
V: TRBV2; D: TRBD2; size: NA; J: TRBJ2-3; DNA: TGTGCCAGCAGTGGACTAGCGGGAGTCGCAGATACGCAGTATTTT; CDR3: CASSGLAGVADTQYF
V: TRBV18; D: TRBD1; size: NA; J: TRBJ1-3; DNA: TGTGCCAGCTCGCAATTACAGGGGGCTTCTGGAAACACCATATATTTT; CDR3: CASSQLQGASGNTIYF
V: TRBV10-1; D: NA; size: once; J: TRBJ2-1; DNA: TGCGCCAGCAGTGAAAACCCCCGAGATGAGCAGTTCTTC; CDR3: CASSENPRDEQFF
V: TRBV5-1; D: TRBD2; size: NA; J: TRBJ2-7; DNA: TGCGCCAGCAGCTTCGGACTAGCGGGAGGGAGTGAGCAGTACTTC; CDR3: CASSFGLAGGSEQYF
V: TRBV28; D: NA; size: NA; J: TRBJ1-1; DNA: TGTGCCAGCAGGGGGACACGGCTCACTGAAGCTTTCTTT; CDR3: CASRGTRLTEAFF
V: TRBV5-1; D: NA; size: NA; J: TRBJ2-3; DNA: TGCGCCAGCAGACTTGGAGTCAGGGGCACAGATACGCAGTATTTT; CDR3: CASRLGVRGTDTQYF
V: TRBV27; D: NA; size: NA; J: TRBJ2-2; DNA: TGTGCCAGCAGTTCCCGACTGCCTCGGGAGCTGTTTTTT; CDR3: CASSSRLPRELFF
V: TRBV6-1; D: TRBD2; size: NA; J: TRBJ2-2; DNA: TGTGCCAGCAGTGAACTAGCGGAGAACACCGGGGAGCTGTTTTTT; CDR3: CASSELAENTGELFF
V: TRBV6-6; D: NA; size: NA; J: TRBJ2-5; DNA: TGTGCCAGCAGTCCATTCACAGGGTATGAAGAGACCCAGTACTTC; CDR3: CASSPFTGYEETQYF
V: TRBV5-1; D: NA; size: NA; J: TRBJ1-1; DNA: TGCGCCAGCAGCTTGGTAAGGGGACAGAACACTGAAGCTTTCTTT; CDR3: CASSLVRGQNTEAFF
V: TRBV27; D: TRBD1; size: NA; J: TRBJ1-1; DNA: TGTGCCAGCAGTACCGACAGGGTACTGAACACTGAAGCTTTCTTT; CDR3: CASSTDRVLNTEAFF
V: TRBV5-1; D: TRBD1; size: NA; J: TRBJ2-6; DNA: TGCGCCAGCAGCTTGCTGGGGGACAGAGGCTCTGGGGCCAACGTCCTGACTTTC; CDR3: CASSLLGDRGSGANVLTF
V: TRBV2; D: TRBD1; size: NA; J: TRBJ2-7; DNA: TGTGCCAGCGATGGACAGGGTGGTGGCGAGCAGTACTTC; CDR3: CASDGQGGGEQYF
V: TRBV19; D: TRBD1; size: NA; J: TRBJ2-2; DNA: TGTGCCAGTAGTACCTCCCGGGACAGGGGGTGGACCGGGGAGCTGTTTTTT; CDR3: CASSTSRDRGWTGELFF
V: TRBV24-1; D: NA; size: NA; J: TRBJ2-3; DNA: TGTGCCACCAGTGATCCCCCTTGGGCTAGCACAGATACGCAGTATTTT; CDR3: CATSDPPWASTDTQYF
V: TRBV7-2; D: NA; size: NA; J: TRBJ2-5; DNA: TGTGCCAGCAGTAGGCAGGGACTTAAGTACCAAGAGACCCAGTACTTC; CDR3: CASSRQGLKYQETQYF
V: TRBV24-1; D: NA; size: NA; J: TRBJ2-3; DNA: TGTGCCACCAGTGCCATTGGGCCCACGCCCGATACGCAGTATTTT; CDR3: CATSAIGPTPDTQYF
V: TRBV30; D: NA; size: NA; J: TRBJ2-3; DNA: TGTGCCTGGAGTGTTAGGTTAGAGGGTAGGAATACGCAGTATTTT; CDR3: CAWSVRLEGRNTQYF
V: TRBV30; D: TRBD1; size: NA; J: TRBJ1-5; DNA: TGTGCCTGGAGTGTAGGACAGGAAAATCAGCCCCAGCATTTT; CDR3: CAWSVGQENQPQHF
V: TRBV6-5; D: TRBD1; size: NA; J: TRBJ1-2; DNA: TGTGCCAGCAGATCGCGGACAGGCGGCTATGGCTACACCTTC; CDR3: CASRSRTGGYGYTF
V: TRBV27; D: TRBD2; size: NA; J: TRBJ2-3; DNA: TGTGCCAGCAGTTTGGAGGCTAGCGGGAGGGGCACAGATACGCAGTATTTT; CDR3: CASSLEASGRGTDTQYF